One sample yielded the 27 T cell receptor beta chains listed below, sequenced in a study of identical twins. One entry per CDR3 protein results from TCRdb running MiXCR on the 5' RACE reads. In the table there are about 920,000 distinct CDR3 sequences, about 12% of which are singletons. In addition, the sample was reused for a study of yellow fever vaccine responses in identical twins.

The sequencing sample was made of PBMCs. These receptors all come from a woman aged 18 to 35 in good health.

This clonotype was detected many times. The chain has TRBV5-5 and TRBJ2-3; D possibly matches TRBD1 or TRBD2 (5 bases each). V was trimmed by 2 bases and J by 4 bases, leaving 17 bases between them. This CDR3 is built from 16 residues. CDR1 is SGHKS, CDR2 YYEKEE, per germline (reference sequence). The CDR3: CASSLRKGPLADTQYF. The CDR3 DNA follows: TGTGCCAGCAGCTTACGCAAGGGACCCCTCGCAGATACGCAGTATTTT.

The chain is built from TRBV12-5 and TRBJ2-2; D remains unclear. This CDR3 comprises 16 residues. Germline values: CDR1 LGHNT, CDR2 FRNRAP. Between the trimmed V and J ends, which lost 0 bases and 3 bases, there was a span of 11 bases. The CDR3 here is CASGLVLGQDTGELFF. The CDR3 nucleotides read TGTGCTAGTGGTTTGGTACTCGGCCAGGACACCGGGGAGCTGTTTTTT.

The rearrangement links TRBV7-3 to TRBJ2-1; D remains ambiguous. The CDR3 has 13 amino acids. Germline CDR1 SGHTA, CDR2 FQGTGA. V gave up 1 base and J gave up 2 bases, with 3 bases separating them. In DNA, the CDR3 is TGTGCCAGCAGCTTAATGGCCTACAATGAGCAGTTCTTC. Residues: CASSLMAYNEQFF.

This clonotype has only a few counts. The J gene is TRBJ1-3, the V gene TRBV10-3; D is unresolved. This CDR3 contains 15 residues. V was trimmed by 2 bases and J by 0 bases, leaving 8 bases between them. Germline loops: CDR1 ENHRY, CDR2 SYGVKD. In nucleotides, the CDR3 is TGTGCCATCAGTGAGGGGAGGCTCTCTGGAAACACCATATATTTT. This gives the protein CAISEGRLSGNTIYF.

This clonotype was counted at least ten times. The rearrangement uses TRBV12-3 or TRBV12-4 and TRBJ2-1; D unresolved. The CDR3 is 14 amino acids. Trimming cost V 3 bases and J 5 bases, with 11 bases left between them. The CDR3 protein is CASSLQLLNNEQFF. CDR3 coding DNA: TGTGCCAGCAGTTTGCAGCTACTTAACAATGAGCAGTTCTTC.

This clonotype turned up a few times. This rearrangement joins TRBV3-1 to TRBJ2-1, with D possibly TRBD2 on 5 matching bases. The CDR3 sequence is 17 residues long. Per the germline V gene, CDR1 is LGHDT and CDR2 is YNNKEL (reference sequence). Trimming took off 3 bases at V and 5 bases at J, with 20 bases between the two ends. The CDR3 reads CASSHAAGTNRDNEQFF. The CDR3 nucleotides are TGTGCCAGCAGCCACGCCGCGGGCACAAACCGGGACAATGAGCAGTTCTTC.

V is TRBV20-1 and J is TRBJ1-3; 12 positions match TRBD1. The CDR3 consists of 18 residues. Germline CDR1 and CDR2: DFQATT and SNEGSKA (reference sequence). The junction had 11 bases not matched to a gene; V was cut back by 3 bases and J by 2 bases. This chain's CDR3 is CSASGGQGALEAGNTIYF. The CDR3 region has the DNA TGCAGTGCTAGTGGGGGACAGGGGGCGCTGGAAGCTGGAAACACCATATATTTT.

This clonotype was seen ten or more times. The chain has TRBV28 and TRBJ2-1; weak D call: TRBD2 (6 bases). With 6 bases removed from V and 8 bases from J, the gap between germline ends came to 17 bases. The germline V gene has CDR1 MDHEN and CDR2 SYDVKM. This CDR3 region has 14 residues. CDR3 sequence (DNA): TGTGCCAGCAGACGACTGACTAGGGCCCATGAGCAGTTCTTC. Its protein product is CASRRLTRAHEQFF.

This clonotype was counted only a few times. The germline gene is not matched at one end of the junction; a read error may be the cause. This rearrangement joins TRBV5-1 to TRBJ1-1, with TRBD1 matching over 11 bases. CDR3 length: 14 residues. CDR1 and CDR2 from the germline V gene are SGHRS and YFSETQ. The CDR3 is CASRLDRGLSEAFF. CDR3 nucleotide sequence: TGCGCCAGCAGATTGGACAGGGGGCTCTCTGAAGCTTTCTTT.

The V and J genes are TRBV19 and TRBJ2-5, with D unclear. The CDR3 runs 12 residues. CDR1 LNHDA and CDR2 SQIVND come from the germline V gene (reference sequence). The V and J ends lost 4 bases and 2 bases respectively, with 5 bases between them. The CDR3 is CASSTWQETQYF. The CDR3, as DNA: TGTGCCAGTAGTACGTGGCAAGAGACCCAGTACTTC. The full variable domain, with the rest looked up from reference TRBV19 and TRBJ2-5, is DGGITQSPKYLFRKEGQNVTLSCEQNLNHDAMYWYRQDPGQGLRLIYYSQIVNDFQKGDIAEGYSVSREKKESFPLTVTSAQKNPTAFYLCASSTWQETQYFGPGTRLLVL.

The chain uses TRBV20-1 and TRBJ1-1, with 9 bases matching TRBD1. Per the germline V gene, CDR1 is DFQATT and CDR2 is SNEGSKA (reference sequence). The CDR3 runs 15 residues. V gave up 4 bases and J gave up 5 bases; unmatched junction bases: 11. CDR3 amino acids: CSATKQGAVDTEAFF. In nucleotides, the CDR3 is TGCAGTGCTACTAAACAGGGGGCGGTGGATACTGAAGCTTTCTTT.

This clonotype was picked up many times. V is TRBV12-3 or TRBV12-4 and J is TRBJ2-1, with D unresolved. CDR3 length: 15 residues. V was trimmed by 8 bases and J by 7 bases, leaving 21 bases between them. CDR3 bases: TGTGCCAGCGCCCGCCCCTGGACGGGTTCTAATGAGCAGTTCTTC. It yields the protein CASARPWTGSNEQFF.

The chain uses TRBV11-2 and TRBJ2-7; 7 nucleotides line up with TRBD2. CDR1 is SGHAT and CDR2 is FQNNGV in the germline V gene. The CDR3 contains 14 residues. Trimming took 8 bases from V and 2 from J; bases not matched to a gene: 9. The CDR3 sequence is CASSGEAGPYEQYF. The CDR3 region has the DNA TGTGCCAGCTCCGGGGAAGCGGGGCCCTACGAGCAGTACTTC.

This clonotype was seen a handful of times. The chain links TRBV6-2 or TRBV6-3 to TRBJ2-7; D is possibly TRBD2 (6 bases). CDR1 and CDR2 (germline): MNHEY, SVGEGT. The CDR3 is 15 residues long. V dropped 0 bases and J dropped 5 bases, with 14 bases sitting between them. CDR3 nucleotide sequence: TGTGCCAGCAGTTACTCGATGATTTCGGGGGACGAGCAGTACGTC. It translates to CASSYSMISGDEQYV.

V gene TRBV7-9 combines with J gene TRBJ2-1, with D perhaps matching TRBD2 (6 bases). Trimming cost V 0 bases and J 7 bases, with 10 bases left between them. The length of the CDR3 is 14 residues. Germline CDR1 reads SEHNR; CDR2 reads FQNEAQ (reference sequence). CDR3 protein: CASSLAGTLNEQFF. CDR3 nucleotides: TGTGCCAGCAGCTTAGCCGGGACTCTTAATGAGCAGTTCTTC.

V usage is TRBV6-1 and J usage is TRBJ1-1; D ambiguous. The CDR3 runs 14 residues. Germline V gives CDR1 MNHNS, CDR2 SASEGT. V lost 0 bases and J 1 base, leaving 6 bases between the germline ends. The chain's CDR3 is CASSEAQTNTEAFF. The DNA of the CDR3 is TGTGCCAGCAGTGAAGCACAAACGAACACTGAAGCTTTCTTT.

The sample holds many counts of this clonotype. V usage is TRBV29-1 and J usage is TRBJ2-1; D is uncertain. The CDR3 sequence is 14 residues long. V lost 0 bases and J 4 bases, leaving 10 bases between the germline ends. Germline lookup yields CDR1 SQVTM and CDR2 ANQGSEA. The CDR3 reads CSVEDPSSYNEQFF. The CDR3 region has the DNA TGCAGCGTTGAAGACCCGAGCTCTTACAATGAGCAGTTCTTC.

This clonotype was seen only a few times. This rearrangement joins TRBV7-9 to TRBJ1-5; 7 bases align to TRBD1. The CDR3 totals 15 residues. The ends lost 4 bases at V and 5 bases at J; junction bases unmatched: 8. Germline V gives CDR1 SEHNR, CDR2 FQNEAQ (reference sequence). This CDR3 is CASSSGDSGYQPQHF. CDR3 in DNA: TGTGCCAGCAGCTCCGGGGACAGCGGCTATCAGCCCCAGCATTTT.

This chain uses TRBV18 with TRBJ1-1; D is undetermined. Germline CDR1 is KGHSH and CDR2 is LQKENI. V gave up 3 bases and J gave up 0 bases, with 11 bases separating them. The CDR3 is 15 residues long. CDR3 nucleotides: TGTGCCAGCTCACCCGGCGGGGAGATGAACACTGAAGCTTTCTTT. Protein: CASSPGGEMNTEAFF.

This chain uses TRBV6-5 with TRBJ2-1; possibly TRBD2 for D (6 bases). V lost 0 bases and J lost 9, with 15 bases in between. The CDR3 contains 15 residues. Germline V CDR1 and CDR2: MNHEY, SVGAGI. CDR3 sequence (DNA): TGTGCCAGCAGTTACTCGGCCGGAGGGTATGGTGAGCAGTTCTTC. This codes for CASSYSAGGYGEQFF.

This clonotype was observed many times. This rearrangement joins TRBV20-1 to TRBJ2-1, with TRBD2 identical over 8 bases. J gave up 9 bases and V 5 bases, and 6 bases lay outside the gene matches. Germline V lookup: CDR1 DFQATT, CDR2 SNEGSKA (reference sequence). The CDR3 sequence is 12 residues long. As DNA, the CDR3 is TGCAGTGCTCCGGGACTAGAGAGTGAGCAGTTCTTC. Its protein product is CSAPGLESEQFF.

The chain uses TRBV19 and TRBJ2-1; TRBD2 might be the D (7 bases). Trimming removed 6 bases at V and 5 bases at J, with 20 bases between. Germline V lookup: CDR1 LNHDA, CDR2 SQIVND (reference sequence). CDR3 length equals 16 residues. CDR3 sequence (DNA): TGTGCCAGTAGAGCCTTAGGGGGAGGGCCGCACAATGAGCAGTTCTTC. Its translation: CASRALGGGPHNEQFF.

This clonotype was recorded at least ten times. The chain links TRBV6-5 to TRBJ2-1, with 7 bases identical to TRBD2. CDR1 is MNHEY, CDR2 SVGAGI, per germline. Trimming cost V 0 bases and J 6 bases; bases outside gene matches: 11. CDR3 length: 17 residues. The chain's CDR3 is CASSYSSNGRAPNEQFF. CDR3 nucleotides: TGTGCCAGCAGTTACTCGAGTAATGGGAGGGCCCCCAATGAGCAGTTCTTC.

A few counts support this clonotype. The chain uses TRBV7-9 and TRBJ2-7, with a tentative D call TRBD1 (6 bases). Germline CDR1 is SEHNR and CDR2 is FQNEAQ (reference sequence). Deletions cut 8 bases from V and 2 bases from J, with 13 bases between. The CDR3 contains 13 residues. The CDR3 DNA sequence: TGTGCCAGCCGCAACACAGGGACCTACGAGCAGTACTTC. Translated, it gives CASRNTGTYEQYF. Variable domain in full (rest from reference TRBV7-9 and TRBJ2-7): DTGVSQNPRHKITKRGQNVTFRCDPISEHNRLYWYRQTLGQGPEFLTYFQNEAQLEKSRLLSDRFSAERPKGSFSTLEIQRTEQGDSAMYLCASRNTGTYEQYFGPGTRLTVT.

This clonotype was seen a few times. The chain is built from TRBV11-2 and TRBJ2-5, with D maybe TRBD2 (5 bases). The V end was cut by 1 base, the J end by 7 bases, with 13 bases between. The CDR3 runs to 14 residues. Germline CDR1 SGHAT, CDR2 FQNNGV. In DNA form, the CDR3 reads TGTGCCAGCAGCTTAGTTGATATCAGCGGGACCCAGTACTTC. This encodes CASSLVDISGTQYF.

The chain employs TRBV11-1 and TRBJ2-2; D perhaps matches TRBD2 (5 bases). CDR1 is SGHAT and CDR2 is FQDESV in the germline V gene (reference sequence). The CDR3 sequence is 16 residues long. Trimming removed 5 bases from V and 3 bases from J, with 16 bases in between. CDR3 loop: CASSKEPGLHTGELFF. The CDR3 DNA reads TGTGCCAGCAGCAAAGAACCCGGACTTCACACCGGGGAGCTGTTTTTT. The full variable domain, with the rest looked up from reference TRBV11-1 and TRBJ2-2, is EAEVAQSPRYKITEKSQAVAFWCDPISGHATLYWYRQILGQGPELLVQFQDESVVDDSQLPKDRFSAERLKGVDSTLKIQPAELGDSAMYLCASSKEPGLHTGELFFGEGSRLTVL.

This clonotype occurred many times. V is TRBV4-2 and J is TRBJ1-5; maybe TRBD1 (5 bases). The CDR3 length is 16 residues. Germline-derived CDR1 and CDR2 are LGHNA and YNFKEQ. The germline V and J ends were trimmed by 0 bases and 6 bases, with 15 bases remaining between them. CDR3 sequence (DNA): TGTGCCAGCAGCCAAGATGGTCAGGGAAAGGGTCAGCCCCAGCATTTT. This codes for CASSQDGQGKGQPQHF.